One sample yielded the 23 T cell receptor beta chains listed below, sequenced in a study of T cells after yellow fever vaccination. TCRdb processed the 5' RACE reads anew with MiXCR; each CDR3 protein has one entry. The sample holds fewer than 500,000 distinct CDR3 sequences; 18% are singletons and the top ten take around 17%. Sequenced here: PBMCs, sampled before the yellow fever booster vaccination. Source of these receptors: a man aged 18-30 years who received the YFV17D yellow fever vaccine.

This clonotype was found a few times. The genes are TRBV7-3 and TRBJ1-1, with D tentatively TRBD1 (5 bases). V lost 2 bases and J 6 bases, leaving 10 bases between the germline ends. The CDR3 extends over 13 amino acids. CDR1 and CDR2 from the germline V gene are SGHTA and FQGTGA. The CDR3 reads CASSLQGAPEAFF. CDR3 in DNA: TGTGCCAGCAGCTTACAGGGAGCCCCTGAAGCTTTCTTT.

The chain has TRBV18 and TRBJ2-1, with no clear D. This CDR3 spans 11 amino acids. Germline loops: CDR1 KGHSH, CDR2 LQKENI. V was trimmed by 8 bases and J by 6 bases, leaving 8 bases between them. As DNA, the CDR3 is TGTGCCAGCGGGATTTTCAATGAGCAGTTCTTC. Protein sequence: CASGIFNEQFF.

This clonotype has only a few counts. The chain combines TRBV20-1 with TRBJ2-2; no firm D call. The CDR3 is made up of 15 amino acids. V lost 6 bases and J 5 bases, leaving 19 bases between the germline ends. Germline assignment: CDR1 DFQATT and CDR2 SNEGSKA (reference sequence). The DNA of the CDR3 is TGCAGTGCCCCAGACCTCAGGAAACCTACCGGGGAGCTGTTTTTT. Its translation: CSAPDLRKPTGELFF.

This clonotype was seen only a few times. This chain links TRBV5-1 with TRBJ2-7; 11 bases agree with TRBD1. V shed 5 bases and J 3 bases; nucleotides not matched to a gene: 7. Germline V gene sequence: CDR1 SGHRS, CDR2 YFSETQ. The CDR3 consists of 15 residues. CDR3 protein: CASRWGGTGGYEQYF. The CDR3 bases are TGCGCCAGCAGGTGGGGAGGGACAGGGGGCTACGAGCAGTACTTC.

The chain joins TRBV15 to TRBJ2-5, with a tentative D call TRBD2 (5 bases). The V gene's germline CDR1 is LNHNV and CDR2 YYDKDF (reference sequence). Trimming cost V 5 bases and J 0 bases, with 19 bases left between them. The CDR3 consists of 17 residues. CDR3 coding DNA: TGTGCCACCAGCCCCCGGCCGGGGTTGGAAGACCAAGAGACCCAGTACTTC. This sequence encodes CATSPRPGLEDQETQYF.

This clonotype has a handful of counts. The V call is TRBV24-1, the J call TRBJ2-5; D tentatively fits TRBD1 or TRBD2 (6 bases each). V lost 2 bases, J lost 5 bases, and 23 bases lay in between. Germline CDR1 and CDR2: KGHDR and SFDVKD. The CDR3 has 18 residues. Here the CDR3 DNA reads TGTGCCACCAGTGATTGGGGGGCCGGGGGCCAAGCCCTGGAGACCCAGTACTTC. Translation: CATSDWGAGGQALETQYF.

This clonotype was counted between two and nine times. The V gene is TRBV5-1, the J gene TRBJ2-1; 10 bases are shared with TRBD2. This CDR3 has 15 residues. Germline V CDR1 and CDR2: SGHRS, YFSETQ. V was pared by 0 bases and J by 10 bases, with 7 bases of the junction left unmatched. The CDR3 region is CASSLVAGGPGEQFF. CDR3 nucleotide sequence: TGCGCCAGCAGCTTGGTAGCGGGGGGTCCCGGGGAGCAGTTCTTC.

The chain joins TRBV7-2 to TRBJ1-6; no clear D. The CDR3 is made up of 13 amino acids. Germline-derived CDR1 and CDR2 are SGHTA and FQGNSA. Trimming pared 3 bases from V and 8 bases from J, leaving 8 bases between. CDR3 sequence (DNA): TGTGCCAGCAGCTTTTTTTTGGATTCACCCCTCCACTTT. It specifies CASSFFLDSPLHF.

The chain employs TRBV6-5 and TRBJ2-7; weak D call: TRBD1 (6 bases). This CDR3 is built from 13 residues. The V gene lost 6 bases and the J gene lost 5 bases, with 14 bases spanning the gap. In germline, CDR1 is MNHEY, CDR2 SVGAGI. The CDR3 DNA reads as TGTGCCAGCAGCCCACAGGGTTCCCACGAGCAGTACTTC. Amino acids: CASSPQGSHEQYF.

V and J are TRBV7-3 and TRBJ2-2; TRBD1 matches at 8 bases. CDR3 size: 15 residues. The germline V gene has CDR1 SGHTA and CDR2 FQGTGA. The ends lost 1 base at V and 3 bases at J; junction bases unmatched: 1. Here the CDR3 reads CASSLNRGYTGELFF. The CDR3 nucleotides read TGTGCCAGCAGCTTAAACAGGGGGTACACCGGGGAGCTGTTTTTT.

This chain connects TRBV5-1 to TRBJ2-2, with a possible D match to TRBD2 (6 bases). CDR1 is SGHRS, CDR2 YFSETQ, per germline. The CDR3 runs 16 residues. V was shortened by 0 bases and J by 0 bases, with 9 bases between the two germline ends. Here the CDR3 DNA reads TGCGCCAGCAGCTTGGATGGGACTTCGAACACCGGGGAGCTGTTTTTT. Translation gives CASSLDGTSNTGELFF.

The rearrangement joins TRBV18 to TRBJ2-5; maybe TRBD2 (5 bases). The CDR3 is made up of 14 amino acids. CDR1 is KGHSH and CDR2 is LQKENI in the germline V gene. V was pared by 4 bases and J by 6 bases, with 15 bases between. The CDR3: CASSLGSSVKTQYF. CDR3 DNA: TGTGCCAGCTCACTTGGGAGTTCGGTTAAGACCCAGTACTTC.

The chain has TRBV27 and TRBJ1-5; no definite D call. Germline V gene sequence: CDR1 MNHEY, CDR2 SMNVEV (reference sequence). The CDR3 covers 14 residues. V was cut by 3 bases and J by 6 bases, with 12 bases left in between. The CDR3 coding sequence is TGTGCCAGCAGTTTCGGCGGGAGGGCTCAGCCCCAGCATTTT. It yields the protein CASSFGGRAQPQHF.

There are a few counts of this clonotype. The V and J genes are TRBV3-1 and TRBJ2-1, with 7 bases that match TRBD2. The CDR3 totals 16 residues. The germline CDR1 and CDR2 sequences are LGHDT and YNNKEL (reference sequence). Trimming at V came to 3 bases and at J to 9 bases, leaving 14 bases not matched to a gene. The CDR3 DNA sequence: TGTGCCAGCAGCCATGGGGGGGGACTGCGACGCCGTGAGCAGTTCTTC. This translates into CASSHGGGLRRREQFF.

This chain uses TRBV28 with TRBJ2-1; 11 bases match TRBD1. Per germline, CDR1 MDHEN and CDR2 SYDVKM. Unmatched junction bases numbered 9, after V lost 6 bases and J lost 8 bases. The CDR3 covers 15 residues. The CDR3 loop reads CASRGPGQGVYEQFF. In nucleotides, the CDR3 is TGTGCCAGCAGGGGGCCGGGACAGGGGGTCTATGAGCAGTTCTTC.

This clonotype was observed a single time. V gene TRBV10-3 combines with J gene TRBJ2-3; a possible D gene is TRBD2 (5 bases). In germline, CDR1 is ENHRY, CDR2 SYGVKD. CDR3 length: 14 amino acids. V was shortened by 5 bases and J by 6 bases, with 15 bases between the two germline ends. The CDR3 region has the DNA TGTGCCATCAGTCACCCTGGACTGATGGATACGCAGTATTTT. This encodes CAISHPGLMDTQYF.

This clonotype was seen a handful of times. This chain links TRBV6-5 with TRBJ2-3; possibly TRBD1 or TRBD2 for D (5 bases each). V gave up 8 bases and J gave up 3 bases, with 12 bases separating them. CDR1 MNHEY and CDR2 SVGAGI come from the germline V gene. The CDR3 has 13 amino acids. As DNA, the CDR3 is TGTGCCAGCGGCACAGGAGGAACAGATACGCAGTATTTT. It encodes CASGTGGTDTQYF.

Only a few counts were recorded for this clonotype. This chain joins TRBV18 and TRBJ2-7; 11 bases align to TRBD1. J was trimmed by 6 bases and V by 6 bases; bases with no gene match: 4. Per germline, CDR1 KGHSH and CDR2 LQKENI. This CDR3 has 13 residues. The CDR3 nucleotides read TGTGCCAGCTCCCCGGGGACAGGGGGCGAGCAGTACGTC. Its protein is CASSPGTGGEQYV.

There are a few counts of this clonotype. The chain links TRBV20-1 to TRBJ2-3; possible D gene TRBD2, 5 bases. Trimming cost V 3 bases and J 3 bases, with 10 bases left between them. The CDR3 contains 13 residues. Germline values: CDR1 DFQATT, CDR2 SNEGSKA (reference sequence). CDR3 coding DNA: TGCAGTGCTAGCGGGGAGAGAACAGATACGCAGTATTTT. Protein sequence: CSASGERTDTQYF.

V is TRBV18 and J is TRBJ2-7; a possible D gene is TRBD1 (5 bases). CDR1 is KGHSH and CDR2 is LQKENI in the germline V gene. Trimming removed 2 bases from V and 5 bases from J, with 16 bases in between. This CDR3 contains 15 residues. The CDR3 coding sequence is TGTGCCAGCTCACCATTTGGGGCCCGAACGGACGAGCAGTACTTC. Translating it yields CASSPFGARTDEQYF.

This chain connects TRBV4-2 to TRBJ2-3, with 9 positions matching TRBD2. The CDR3 runs to 14 residues. V lost 0 bases, J lost 14 bases, and 9 bases stayed unmatched. CDR1 is LGHNA, CDR2 YNFKEQ, per germline. The CDR3 sequence is CASSQDNSGGSLYF. Here the CDR3 DNA reads TGTGCCAGCAGCCAAGATAATAGCGGGGGTTCGCTGTATTTT.

This clonotype was seen a few times. The rearrangement uses TRBV29-1 and TRBJ1-1; 10 positions agree with TRBD1. The germline CDR1 and CDR2 sequences are SQVTM and ANQGSEA. The V and J ends lost 6 bases and 10 bases, in that order; junction bases with no gene match: 8. The CDR3 sequence is 12 residues long. In nucleotides, the CDR3 is TGCAGCGTATTCCGGGACAGGGGACCAGCTTTCTTT. Translation gives CSVFRDRGPAFF.

V is TRBV11-2 and J is TRBJ2-3; no firm D call. Deletions cut 5 bases from V and 6 bases from J, with 6 bases between. The V gene's germline CDR1 is SGHAT and CDR2 FQNNGV. The CDR3 is made up of 11 amino acids. The CDR3 loop reads CASSTADTQYF. The CDR3 bases are TGTGCCAGCAGCACAGCTGATACGCAGTATTTT. Full variable domain (rest looked up from reference TRBV11-2 and TRBJ2-3): EAGVAQSPRYKIIEKRQSVAFWCNPISGHATLYWYQQILGQGPKLLIQFQNNGVVDDSQLPKDRFSAERLKGVDSTLKIQPAKLEDSAVYLCASSTADTQYFGPGTRLTVL.